The entry that follows covers one T cell receptor (beta chain) sequence. This specimen comes from a study of T cells after yellow fever vaccination. This CDR3 has 14 residues. Trimming removed 5 bases from V and 5 bases from J, with 15 bases in between. Germline V gene sequence: CDR1 MNHEY, CDR2 SVGAGI. TCRdb processed the 5' RACE reads anew with MiXCR; each CDR3 protein has one entry. The sample holds a few hundred thousand distinct CDR3 sequences; around 6.4% are singletons and the top ten take 15%. This material consisted of PBMCs, taken 5 days after the yellow fever booster vaccination. The sequence was collected from a man between 25 and 39 years old who received the YFV17D yellow fever vaccine. The rearrangement joins TRBV6-5 to TRBJ2-5, with D uncertain. This chain's CDR3 is CASSRTADSETQYF. CDR3 coding DNA: TGTGCCAGCAGTCGGACGGCGGATTCGGAGACCCAGTACTTC.